Here is one T cell receptor (beta chain) with its context. This record comes from a study of blood T cell repertoires in COVID-19. For the study at large: From the United States, Italy and Spain came samples of acute and convalescent COVID-19.

The CDR3 is 15 residues long. Unmatched junction bases numbered 4, after V lost 3 bases and J lost 0 bases. In germline, CDR1 is SEHNR, CDR2 FQNEAQ (reference sequence). Authors' methods: Estimation of nucleated cell counts relied on the amplification of reference gene primers. Profiled with immunoSEQ multiplex PCR; TCRdb holds only in-frame clones, not every one. The V and J calls and clone size come from that table; D and trimming were worked out from the DNA. This repertoire shows 25,000 to 35,000 clones, less than 80% found once; its top ten account for over 20%. V usage is TRBV7-9 and J usage is TRBJ1-2; 7 bases agree with TRBD1. Sequencing was performed on peripheral blood. The receptor's source is a boy aged 2-15 years with active or convalescent COVID-19. DNA for the CDR3: TGTGCCAGCAGCTTGAAGGGACAGCCTAACTATGGCTACACCTTC. Protein product: CASSLKGQPNYGYTF.